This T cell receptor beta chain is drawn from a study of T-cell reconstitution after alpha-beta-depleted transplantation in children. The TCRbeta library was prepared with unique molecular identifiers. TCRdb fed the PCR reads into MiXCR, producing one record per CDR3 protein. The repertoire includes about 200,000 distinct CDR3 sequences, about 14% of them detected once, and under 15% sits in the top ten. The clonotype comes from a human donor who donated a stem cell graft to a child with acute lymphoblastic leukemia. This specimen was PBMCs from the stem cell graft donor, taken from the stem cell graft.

The CDR3 DNA reads as TGCAGTGCTAGAGATTTCTCGCGCGGGAGGGACACCGGGGAGCTGTTTTTT. This encodes CSARDFSRGRDTGELFF. The rearrangement uses TRBV20-1 and TRBJ2-2; TRBD2 aligns across 9 bases. There are 17 residues in the CDR3. The germline gives CDR1 DFQATT, CDR2 SNEGSKA (reference sequence). With 0 bases clipped from V and 3 bases from J, the junction kept 8 bases outside the gene matches.